These T cell receptor beta chains were read from a single sample in a study of PD-1 blockade in classical Hodgkin lymphoma. Assay used: immunoSEQ multiplex PCR; TCRdb lists only in-frame clones, some missing. This table has 80,000 to 100,000 clones, more than 85% appearing once. The material sequenced was peripheral blood mononuclear cells (PBMCs), taken before the fourth cycle of nivolumab. These receptors all come from a human donor with classical Hodgkin lymphoma. CDR3s include the opening cysteine and the closing phenylalanine or tryptophan. Each record gives: V gene, clone size, J gene, D gene, CDR3 protein, CDR3 DNA. A D gene is named only where the DNA matches it firmly. A clone size is listed for some rows: how often the clone was seen (once, few, many), or a class if it is expanded.

V: TRBV9
size: -
J: TRBJ1-1
D: -
CDR3: CASSVEAGLRGTEAFF
DNA: TGTGCCAGCAGCGTAGAAGCTGGCCTCCGAGGCACTGAAGCTTTCTTT

V: TRBV23-1
size: -
J: TRBJ1-5
D: -
CDR3: CASYLYRGWGCNQPQHF
DNA: TGCGCCAGCTATCTATATAGGGGTTGGGGGTGCAATCAGCCCCAGCATTTT

V: TRBV9
size: -
J: TRBJ2-7
D: -
CDR3: CASSVVLSSSYEQYF
DNA: TGTGCCAGCAGCGTAGTTCTCTCTAGCTCCTACGAGCAGTACTTC

V: TRBV9
size: -
J: TRBJ2-5
D: -
CDR3: CASSVASLGETQYF
DNA: TGTGCCAGCAGCGTAGCGAGCCTGGGGGAGACCCAGTACTTC

V: TRBV27
size: -
J: TRBJ2-7
D: TRBD2
CDR3: CASSPGPGLANYEQYF
DNA: TGTGCCAGCAGTCCCGGGCCGGGACTAGCGAACTACGAGCAGTACTTC

V: TRBV6-5
size: -
J: TRBJ1-5
D: -
CDR3: CASSYREDQPQHF
DNA: TGTGCCAGCAGTTACAGGGAGGATCAGCCCCAGCATTTT

V: TRBV7-9
size: few
J: TRBJ1-4
D: -
CDR3: CASRPREFRGEKLFF
DNA: TGTGCCAGCAGACCCAGAGAGTTCCGGGGGGAAAAACTGTTTTTT

V: TRBV2
size: -
J: TRBJ1-4
D: -
CDR3: CASAFLGATNEKLFF
DNA: TGTGCCAGCGCCTTTCTGGGGGCAACTAATGAAAAACTGTTTTTT

V: TRBV4-1
size: -
J: TRBJ1-5
D: TRBD1
CDR3: CASSKGTDYSNQPQHF
DNA: TGCGCCAGCAGCAAAGGGACAGACTATAGCAATCAGCCCCAGCATTTT

V: TRBV11-2
size: once
J: TRBJ2-7
D: TRBD1
CDR3: CASSLDSTGREQYF
DNA: TGTGCCAGCAGCTTAGATTCGACAGGGCGCGAGCAGTACTTC

V: TRBV12-5
size: -
J: TRBJ1-2
D: TRBD1
CDR3: CASGLVLRDRVSVDYGYTF
DNA: TGTGCTAGTGGTTTGGTCCTCCGGGACAGGGTGTCAGTTGACTATGGCTACACCTTC

V: TRBV12-2
size: -
J: TRBJ2-5
D: -
CDR3: CASRLVIVASGSQETQYF
DNA: -

V: TRBV9
size: -
J: TRBJ2-1
D: -
CDR3: CASSPGYNEQFF
DNA: TGTGCCAGCAGCCCAGGGTACAATGAGCAGTTCTTC

V: TRBV30
size: few
J: TRBJ2-1
D: TRBD2
CDR3: CAWSGLAPYNEQFF
DNA: TGTGCCTGGAGTGGACTAGCGCCCTACAATGAGCAGTTCTTC

V: TRBV27
size: once
J: TRBJ1-6
D: TRBD1
CDR3: CASSLFGTGPGNSPLHF
DNA: TGTGCCAGCAGTTTATTCGGGACAGGCCCCGGGAATTCACCCCTCCACTTT

V: TRBV2
size: -
J: TRBJ1-2
D: -
CDR3: CASSTGRIGEGGYTF
DNA: TGTGCCAGCTCGACGGGTCGCATAGGGGAAGGTGGCTACACCTTC

V: TRBV10-1
size: -
J: TRBJ2-4
D: -
CDR3: CASSEPGGKNIQYF
DNA: TGCGCCAGCAGTGAGCCAGGGGGGAAAAACATTCAGTACTTC

V: TRBV5-1
size: -
J: TRBJ1-2
D: -
CDR3: CASSLDLASLGDYGYTF
DNA: TGCGCCAGCAGCTTGGACCTCGCGAGTTTAGGGGACTATGGCTACACCTTC

V: TRBV19
size: -
J: TRBJ2-1
D: TRBD2
CDR3: CASPPPSGRLYEQFF
DNA: TGTGCCAGTCCCCCCCCTAGCGGGAGGCTGTATGAGCAGTTCTTC

V: TRBV6-1
size: -
J: TRBJ1-1
D: TRBD1
CDR3: CASRQTGRDTEAFF
DNA: TGTGCCAGCAGGCAGACAGGGCGGGACACTGAAGCTTTCTTT

V: TRBV28
size: -
J: TRBJ2-5
D: -
CDR3: CASSRSQIRYDQETQYF
DNA: TGTGCCAGCAGTCGATCCCAAATTAGGTACGACCAAGAGACCCAGTACTTC

V: TRBV13
size: -
J: TRBJ2-3
D: -
CDR3: CASSPRTDTQYF
DNA: TGTGCCAGCAGCCCCCGCACAGATACGCAGTATTTT

V: TRBV9
size: -
J: TRBJ2-5
D: TRBD2
CDR3: CASSPGTSGGETQYF
DNA: TGTGCCAGCAGCCCCGGGACTAGCGGAGGGGAGACCCAGTACTTC

V: TRBV7-8
size: -
J: TRBJ2-2
D: -
CDR3: CASRIQWLDTGELFF
DNA: TGTGCCAGCAGAATACAGTGGCTTGACACCGGGGAGCTGTTTTTT

V: TRBV6-7
size: -
J: TRBJ1-1
D: TRBD1
CDR3: CASGTGVHTEAFF
DNA: TGTGCCAGCGGGACAGGGGTACACACTGAAGCTTTCTTT

V: TRBV7-2
size: -
J: TRBJ2-5
D: -
CDR3: CASSSPGDTKETQYF
DNA: TGTGCCAGCAGCTCACCCGGGGACACCAAAGAGACCCAGTACTTC

V: TRBV30
size: -
J: TRBJ1-2
D: TRBD1
CDR3: CAWSATGTYGYTF
DNA: TGTGCCTGGAGTGCGACAGGGACCTATGGCTACACCTTC

V: TRBV15
size: -
J: TRBJ2-2
D: -
CDR3: CATSIFIGELFF
DNA: TGTGCCACCAGCATCTTCATCGGGGAGCTGTTTTTT

V: TRBV27
size: -
J: TRBJ2-1
D: -
CDR3: CASSLRGEQFF
DNA: TGTGCCAGCAGTTTACGGGGTGAGCAGTTCTTC

V: TRBV15
size: few
J: TRBJ1-1
D: -
CDR3: CATSRGAETEAFF
DNA: TGTGCCACCAGCCGGGGGGCAGAGACTGAAGCTTTCTTT

V: TRBV6-1
size: -
J: TRBJ1-2
D: TRBD1
CDR3: CAARDRTSIGGYTF
DNA: TGTGCGGCGCGGGACAGGACATCTATTGGAGGCTACACCTTC

V: TRBV19
size: -
J: TRBJ2-1
D: TRBD2
CDR3: CASSIFSGSGNEQFF
DNA: TGTGCCAGTAGTATATTTAGCGGGAGCGGCAATGAGCAGTTCTTC

V: TRBV30
size: -
J: TRBJ2-7
D: -
CDR3: CAWSRDFQVQYF
DNA: TGTGCCTGGAGTCGGGACTTCCAGGTCCAGTACTTC

V: TRBV30
size: -
J: TRBJ2-5
D: TRBD2
CDR3: CAWSVLGLVKETQYF
DNA: TGTGCCTGGAGTGTTTTAGGACTAGTAAAAGAGACCCAGTACTTC

V: TRBV15
size: once
J: TRBJ2-7
D: -
CDR3: CATSFGKSYEQYF
DNA: TGTGCCACCAGTTTTGGGAAGTCCTACGAGCAGTACTTC

V: TRBV28
size: -
J: TRBJ1-2
D: -
CDR3: CASSARGQANYGYTF
DNA: TGTGCCAGCAGTGCCAGGGGTCAGGCTAACTATGGCTACACCTTC

V: TRBV2
size: -
J: TRBJ2-5
D: -
CDR3: CASSQETQYF
DNA: TGTGCCAGCAGCCAAGAGACCCAGTACTTC

V: TRBV2
size: once
J: TRBJ2-7
D: TRBD2
CDR3: CASWGASGRISYEQYF
DNA: TGTGCCAGCTGGGGGGCTAGCGGGAGGATTTCCTACGAGCAGTACTTC

V: TRBV5-1
size: -
J: TRBJ2-1
D: TRBD2
CDR3: CASGLLAGGPNEQFF
DNA: TGCGCCAGCGGATTACTAGCGGGAGGGCCGAATGAGCAGTTCTTC

V: TRBV14
size: -
J: TRBJ2-1
D: -
CDR3: CASSHQYRVKSYNEQFF
DNA: TGTGCCAGCAGCCACCAGTACAGGGTAAAAAGCTACAATGAGCAGTTCTTC

V: TRBV30
size: -
J: TRBJ1-3
D: -
CDR3: CAWRRGSGNTIYF
DNA: TGTGCCTGGAGGAGGGGCTCTGGAAACACCATATATTTT

V: TRBV2
size: -
J: TRBJ2-7
D: TRBD1
CDR3: CASSEGRGPYEQYF
DNA: TGTGCCAGCAGTGAAGGCAGGGGGCCCTACGAGCAGTACTTC

V: TRBV7-9
size: -
J: TRBJ1-2
D: TRBD1
CDR3: CASSFYSGGANYGYTF
DNA: TGTGCCAGCAGCTTCTATTCAGGGGGCGCTAACTATGGCTACACCTTC

V: TRBV2
size: -
J: TRBJ2-4
D: -
CDR3: CASSGPGPLLAKNIQYF
DNA: TGTGCCAGCAGTGGACCCGGGCCGTTACTAGCCAAAAACATTCAGTACTTC